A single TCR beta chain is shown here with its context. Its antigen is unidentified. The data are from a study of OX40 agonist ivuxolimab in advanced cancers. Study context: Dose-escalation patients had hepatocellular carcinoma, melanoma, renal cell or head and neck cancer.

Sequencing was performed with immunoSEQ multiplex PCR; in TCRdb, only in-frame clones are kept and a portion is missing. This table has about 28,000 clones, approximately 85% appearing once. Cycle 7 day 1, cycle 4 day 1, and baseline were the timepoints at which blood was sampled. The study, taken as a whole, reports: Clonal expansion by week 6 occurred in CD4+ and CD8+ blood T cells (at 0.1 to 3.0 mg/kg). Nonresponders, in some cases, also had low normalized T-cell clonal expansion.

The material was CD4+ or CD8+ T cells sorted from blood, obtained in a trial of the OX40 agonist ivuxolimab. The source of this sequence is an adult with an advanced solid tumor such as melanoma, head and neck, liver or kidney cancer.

CDR3: CASSLGEFYGYTF. The DNA of the CDR3 is TGTGCCAGCAGCTTGGGGGAGTTCTATGGCTACACCTTC. V is TRBV5-6 and J is TRBJ1-2, with D uncertain. Per germline, CDR1 SGHDT and CDR2 YYEEEE. Trimming removed 0 bases at V and 4 bases at J, with 7 bases between. There are 13 residues in the CDR3.